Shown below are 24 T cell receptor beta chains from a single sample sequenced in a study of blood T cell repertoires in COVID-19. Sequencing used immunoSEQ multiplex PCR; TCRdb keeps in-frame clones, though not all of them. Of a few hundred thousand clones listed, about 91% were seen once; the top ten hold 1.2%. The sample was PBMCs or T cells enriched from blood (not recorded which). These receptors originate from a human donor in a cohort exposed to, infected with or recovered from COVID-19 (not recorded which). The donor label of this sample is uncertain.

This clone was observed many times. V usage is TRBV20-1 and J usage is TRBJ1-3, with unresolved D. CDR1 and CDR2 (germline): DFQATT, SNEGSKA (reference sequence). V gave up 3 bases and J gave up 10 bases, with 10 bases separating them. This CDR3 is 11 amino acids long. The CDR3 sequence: CSASGRETIYF. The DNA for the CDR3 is TGCAGTGCTAGCGGTCGGGAAACCATATATTTT.

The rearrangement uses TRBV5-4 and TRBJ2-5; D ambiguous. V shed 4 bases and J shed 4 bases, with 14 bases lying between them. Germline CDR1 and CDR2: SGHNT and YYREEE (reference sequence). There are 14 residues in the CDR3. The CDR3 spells CASSHPRAGETQYF. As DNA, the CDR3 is TGTGCCAGCAGCCATCCCCGCGCCGGAGAGACCCAGTACTTC.

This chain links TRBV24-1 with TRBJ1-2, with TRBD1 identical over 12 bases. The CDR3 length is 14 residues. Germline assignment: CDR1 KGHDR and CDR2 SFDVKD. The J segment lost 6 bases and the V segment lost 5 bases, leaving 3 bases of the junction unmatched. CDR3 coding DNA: TGTGCCACCAGTGCGCGGGACAGGGGGCATGGCTACACCTTC. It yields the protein CATSARDRGHGYTF.

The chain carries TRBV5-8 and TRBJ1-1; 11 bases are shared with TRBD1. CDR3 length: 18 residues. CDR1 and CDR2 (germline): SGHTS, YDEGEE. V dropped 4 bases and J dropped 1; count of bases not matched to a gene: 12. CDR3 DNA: TGTGCCAGCAGCCTCCGGACAGGGGGCGGGTATGAGAACACTGAAGCTTTCTTT. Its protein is CASSLRTGGGYENTEAFF.

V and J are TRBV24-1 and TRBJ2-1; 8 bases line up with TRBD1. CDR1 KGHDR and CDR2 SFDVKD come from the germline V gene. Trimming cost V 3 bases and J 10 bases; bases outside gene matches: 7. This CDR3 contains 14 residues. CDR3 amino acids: CATSDTQGAVEQFF. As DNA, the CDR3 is TGTGCCACCAGTGATACGCAGGGGGCGGTGGAGCAGTTCTTC.

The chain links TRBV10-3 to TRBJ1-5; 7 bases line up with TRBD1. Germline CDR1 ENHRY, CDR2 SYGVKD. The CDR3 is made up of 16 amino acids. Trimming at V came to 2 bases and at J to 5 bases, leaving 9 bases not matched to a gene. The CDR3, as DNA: TGTGCCATCAGTGAGAAGGAGACAGGGTGGTATCAGCCCCAGCATTTT. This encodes CAISEKETGWYQPQHF.

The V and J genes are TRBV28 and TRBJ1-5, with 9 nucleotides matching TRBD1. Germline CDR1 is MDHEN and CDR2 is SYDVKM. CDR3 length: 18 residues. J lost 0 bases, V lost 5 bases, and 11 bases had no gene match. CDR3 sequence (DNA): TGTGCCAGCAGTGCCGGGACAGGGAGGAAAGCTAGCAATCAGCCCCAGCATTTT. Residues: CASSAGTGRKASNQPQHF.

CDR3 DNA: TGTGCCAGGAGACAGGGAGATGACACTGAAGCTTTCTTT. Translation gives CARRQGDDTEAFF. V usage is TRBV2 and J usage is TRBJ1-1; 7 positions match TRBD1. Germline assignment: CDR1 SNHLY and CDR2 FYNNEI. The CDR3 length is 13 residues. V lost 9 bases to trimming and J lost 3 bases; unmatched junction nucleotides: 7.

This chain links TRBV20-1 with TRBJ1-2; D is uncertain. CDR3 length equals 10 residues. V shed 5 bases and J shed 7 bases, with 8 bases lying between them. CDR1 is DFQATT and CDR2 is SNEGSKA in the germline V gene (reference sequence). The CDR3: CSAALGGYTF. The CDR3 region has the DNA TGCAGTGCTGCCCTCGGTGGCTACACCTTC.

As DNA, the CDR3 is TGTGCCAGCAGCCAAGAACAGGGTAAAGCTTTCTTT. Translated, it gives CASSQEQGKAFF. The chain uses TRBV3-1 (or the pseudogene TRBV3-2) and TRBJ1-1; D possibly corresponds to TRBD1 (6 bases). CDR3 size: 12 residues. V was pared by 0 bases and J by 9 bases, with 8 bases between. Germline V gives CDR1 LGHDT, CDR2 YNNKEL (reference sequence).

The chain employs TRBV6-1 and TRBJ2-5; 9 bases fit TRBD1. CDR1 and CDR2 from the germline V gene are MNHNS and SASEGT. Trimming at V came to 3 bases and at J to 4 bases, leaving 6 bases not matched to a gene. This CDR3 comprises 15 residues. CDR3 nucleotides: TGTGCCAGCAGTGACCTACAGGGGGCGCGAGAGACCCAGTACTTC. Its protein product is CASSDLQGARETQYF.

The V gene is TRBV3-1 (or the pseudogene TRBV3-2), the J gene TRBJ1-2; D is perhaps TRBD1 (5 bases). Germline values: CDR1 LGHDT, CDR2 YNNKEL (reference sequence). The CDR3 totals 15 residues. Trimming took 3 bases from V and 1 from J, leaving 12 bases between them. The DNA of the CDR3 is TGTGCCAGCAGCCATTTCCCGGGGGTTAACTATGGCTACACCTTC. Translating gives CASSHFPGVNYGYTF.

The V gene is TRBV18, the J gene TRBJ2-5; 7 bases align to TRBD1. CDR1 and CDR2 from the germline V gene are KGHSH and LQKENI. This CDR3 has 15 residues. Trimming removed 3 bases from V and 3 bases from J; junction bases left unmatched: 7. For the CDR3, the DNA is TGTGCCAGCTCACCGCTCGAGGGGGCGGAAGAGACCCAGTACTTC. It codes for CASSPLEGAEETQYF.

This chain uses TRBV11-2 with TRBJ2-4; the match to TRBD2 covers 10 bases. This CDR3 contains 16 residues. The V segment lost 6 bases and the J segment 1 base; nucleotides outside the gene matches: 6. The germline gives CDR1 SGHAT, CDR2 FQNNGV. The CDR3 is CASSPKAGGAKNIQYF. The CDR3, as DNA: TGTGCCAGCAGTCCGAAAGCGGGGGGGGCCAAAAACATTCAGTACTTC. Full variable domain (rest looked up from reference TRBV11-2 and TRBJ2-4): EAGVAQSPRYKIIEKRQSVAFWCNPISGHATLYWYQQILGQGPKLLIQFQNNGVVDDSQLPKDRFSAERLKGVDSTLKIQPAKLEDSAVYLCASSPKAGGAKNIQYFGAGTRLSVL.

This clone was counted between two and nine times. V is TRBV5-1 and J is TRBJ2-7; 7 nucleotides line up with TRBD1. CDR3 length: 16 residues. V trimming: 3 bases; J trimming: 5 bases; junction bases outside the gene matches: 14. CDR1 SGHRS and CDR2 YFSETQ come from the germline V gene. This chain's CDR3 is CASSSLRQGISDEQYF. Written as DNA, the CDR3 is TGCGCCAGCAGCTCACTTCGACAGGGAATAAGCGACGAGCAGTACTTC.

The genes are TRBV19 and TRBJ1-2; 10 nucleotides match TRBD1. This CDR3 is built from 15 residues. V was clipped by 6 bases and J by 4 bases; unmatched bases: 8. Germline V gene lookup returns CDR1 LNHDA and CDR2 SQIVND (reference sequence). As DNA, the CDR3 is TGTGCCAGTAGCCAATCCGGGACAGGGGTCTATGGCTACACCTTC. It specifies CASSQSGTGVYGYTF.

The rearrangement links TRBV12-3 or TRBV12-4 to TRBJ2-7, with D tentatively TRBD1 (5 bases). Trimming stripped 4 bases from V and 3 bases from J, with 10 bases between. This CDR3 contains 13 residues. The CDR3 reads CASSSDNYYEQYF. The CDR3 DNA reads TGTGCCAGCAGTTCGGACAACTACTACGAGCAGTACTTC.

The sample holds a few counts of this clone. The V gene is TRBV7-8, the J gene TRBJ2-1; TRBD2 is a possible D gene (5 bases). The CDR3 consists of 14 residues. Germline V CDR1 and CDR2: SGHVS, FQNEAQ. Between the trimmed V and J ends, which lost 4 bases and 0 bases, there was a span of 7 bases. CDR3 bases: TGTGCCAGCAGCTGGAGGAGCTCCTACAATGAGCAGTTCTTC. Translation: CASSWRSSYNEQFF.

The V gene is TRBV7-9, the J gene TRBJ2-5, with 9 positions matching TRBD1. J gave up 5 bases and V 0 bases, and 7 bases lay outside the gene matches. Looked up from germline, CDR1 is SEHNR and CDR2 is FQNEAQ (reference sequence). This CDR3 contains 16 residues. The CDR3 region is CASSLARTGGGETQYF. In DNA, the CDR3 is TGTGCCAGCAGCTTAGCCCGAACAGGGGGCGGGGAGACCCAGTACTTC.

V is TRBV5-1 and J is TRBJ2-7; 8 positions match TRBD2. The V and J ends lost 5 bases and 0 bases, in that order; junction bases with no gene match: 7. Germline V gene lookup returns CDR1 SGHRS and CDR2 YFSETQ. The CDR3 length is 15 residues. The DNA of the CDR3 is TGCGCCAGCAGTGTATGGGCGGGGGGCTCCTACGAGCAGTACTTC. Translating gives CASSVWAGGSYEQYF.

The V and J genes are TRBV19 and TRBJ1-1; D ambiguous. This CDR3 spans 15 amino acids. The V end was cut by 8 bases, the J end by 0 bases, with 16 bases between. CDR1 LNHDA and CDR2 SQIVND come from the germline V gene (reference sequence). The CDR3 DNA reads TGTGCCAGTGCCGAGCACAGTACAATGAACACTGAAGCTTTCTTT. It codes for CASAEHSTMNTEAFF.

In nucleotides, the CDR3 is TGTGCCAGCGGGCAAGAATCGGGGGACGAGCAGTACTTC. Protein: CASGQESGDEQYF. The chain employs TRBV7-6 and TRBJ2-7; D may be TRBD2 (6 bases). The CDR3 extends over 13 amino acids. The V gene's germline CDR1 is SGHVS and CDR2 FNYEAQ. The V gene lost 8 bases and the J gene lost 5 bases, with 16 bases spanning the gap.

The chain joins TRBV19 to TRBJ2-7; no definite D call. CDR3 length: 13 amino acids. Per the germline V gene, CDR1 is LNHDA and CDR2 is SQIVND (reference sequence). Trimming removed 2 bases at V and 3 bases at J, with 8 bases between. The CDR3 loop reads CASSIFPGYEQYF. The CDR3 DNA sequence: TGTGCCAGTAGTATATTTCCGGGCTACGAGCAGTACTTC.

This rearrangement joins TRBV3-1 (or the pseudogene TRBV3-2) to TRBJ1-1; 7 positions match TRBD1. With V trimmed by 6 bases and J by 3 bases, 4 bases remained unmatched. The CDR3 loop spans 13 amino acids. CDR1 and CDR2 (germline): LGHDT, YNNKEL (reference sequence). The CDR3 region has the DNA TGTGCCAGCAGGGGGGACAGAGACACTGAAGCTTTCTTT. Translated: CASRGDRDTEAFF.